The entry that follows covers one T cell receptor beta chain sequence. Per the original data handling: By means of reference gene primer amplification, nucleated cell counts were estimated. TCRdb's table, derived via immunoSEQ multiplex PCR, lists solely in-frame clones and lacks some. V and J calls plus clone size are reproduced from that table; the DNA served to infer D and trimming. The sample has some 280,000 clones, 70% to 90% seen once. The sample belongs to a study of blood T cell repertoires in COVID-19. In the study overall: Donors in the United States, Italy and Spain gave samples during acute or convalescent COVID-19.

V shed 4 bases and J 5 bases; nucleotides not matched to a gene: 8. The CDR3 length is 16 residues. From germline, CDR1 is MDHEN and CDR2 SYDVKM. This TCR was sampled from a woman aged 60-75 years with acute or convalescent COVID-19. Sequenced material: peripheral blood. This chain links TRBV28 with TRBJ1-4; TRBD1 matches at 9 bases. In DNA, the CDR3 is TGTGCCAGCAGTTCTCACACCGGGACAGGGAATGAAAAACTGTTTTTT. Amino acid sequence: CASSSHTGTGNEKLFF.